Below, one T cell receptor beta chain is given with its context. Germline V lookup: CDR1 SQVTM, CDR2 ANQGSEA. With 7 bases removed from V and 4 bases from J, the gap between germline ends came to 11 bases. This CDR3 contains 12 residues. The entry originates in a study of T cells in Graves' hyperthyroidism and ophthalmopathy. The definition of stable Graves' hyperthyroidism was no ophthalmopathy progression within 18 months. TCR beta CDR3 regions were amplified from RNA. The TCR CDR3 was amplified in a first-round RT-PCR using the HTBI primer set. One entry per CDR3 protein, called by TCRdb with MiXCR from the multiplex PCR reads. This table has approximately 500,000 distinct CDR3 sequences, just over 45% appearing once.

The chain recombines TRBV29-1 with TRBJ1-3, with D perhaps matching TRBD1 (5 bases). This receptor was identified in a young woman with Graves' hyperthyroidism. The sequencing input was peripheral blood or thyroid tissue (not recorded which). The CDR3 loop is CSALGEGNTIYF. CDR3 DNA sequence: TGCAGCGCCCTAGGGGAAGGAAACACCATATATTTT. The whole variable domain, remainder taken from reference TRBV29-1 and TRBJ1-3, is SAVISQKPSRDICQRGTSLTIQCQVDSQVTMMFWYRQQPGQSLTLIATANQGSEATYESGFVIDKFPISRPNLTFSTLTVSNMSPEDSSIYLCSALGEGNTIYFGEGSWLTVV.